One T cell receptor (beta chain) is described in this entry. Germline trimming cut 5 bases from V and 3 bases from J; bases unmatched to any gene: 10. The length of the CDR3 is 16 residues. CDR1 and CDR2 (germline): SGHAT, FQNNGV. Cohort allocation depended upon clinical history that participants reported. Original processing notes: Reference gene primer amplification gave estimated nucleated cell counts. Repertoires were generated with immunoSEQ multiplex PCR, while TCRdb's copy carries only in-frame clones and drops some. V, J and clone size are those of that table, while D and trimming were read from the DNA. The sample holds about 380,000 clones, over 75% seen once. This sample is drawn from a study of blood T cell repertoires in COVID-19.

This TCR came from a man aged 25-45 years who had recovered from COVID-19. Material: PBMCs or T cells enriched from blood (not recorded which). The rearrangement links TRBV11-2 to TRBJ1-1, with 9 bases aligning to TRBD1. The CDR3 spells CASSQPGTGSHTEAFF. The CDR3 nucleotides read TGTGCCAGCAGCCAACCCGGGACAGGGTCTCACACTGAAGCTTTCTTT.